The 25 T cell receptor beta chains presented below share a single source sample, sequenced in a study of beta chain features in type 1 diabetes. Every isolated RNA sample was fully reverse transcribed, so sequencing captured expressed TCRB transcripts. This table comes from immunoSEQ multiplex PCR, and its TCRdb copy is limited to in-frame clones, with some not included. The sample includes 300,000 to 450,000 clones, roughly a fifth seen only once; the top ten take around 0.04%. The sequencing sample was made of naive CD4+ T cells from blood. These receptors originate from a young woman in good health.

J is TRBJ2-6 and V is TRBV5-1, with TRBD1 identical over 8 bases. From germline, CDR1 is SGHRS and CDR2 YFSETQ. CDR3 length: 17 amino acids. V was clipped by 4 bases and J by 2 bases; unmatched bases: 8. The CDR3 region has the DNA TGCGCCAGCAGCCTGGACAGACAGGGGACTGGGGCCAACGTCCTGACTTTC. Its translation is CASSLDRQGTGANVLTF.

The chain is built from TRBV18 and TRBJ1-6; maybe TRBD1 (6 bases). V lost 6 bases and J lost 10, with 16 bases in between. This CDR3 contains 14 residues. CDR1 is KGHSH, CDR2 LQKENI, per germline. Here the CDR3 reads CASSPGQGRSPLHF. The CDR3 bases are TGTGCCAGCTCCCCCGGGCAGGGGCGGTCACCCCTCCACTTT. Full variable domain (outside the CDR3, taken from reference TRBV18 and TRBJ1-6): NAGVMQNPRHLVRRRGQEARLRCSPMKGHSHVYWYRQLPEEGLKFMVYLQKENIIDESGMPKERFSAEFPKEGPSILRIQQVVRGDSAAYFCASSPGQGRSPLHFGNGTRLTVT.

V gene TRBV29-1 combines with J gene TRBJ2-3, with TRBD1 as a possible D gene (6 bases). There are 11 residues in the CDR3. Trimming took 4 bases from V and 4 from J, leaving 6 bases between them. Germline assignment: CDR1 SQVTM and CDR2 ANQGSEA. The DNA of the CDR3 is TGCAGCGTTGCAGGGGCAGATACGCAGTATTTT. Amino acid sequence: CSVAGADTQYF.

This chain uses TRBV9 with TRBJ2-3; weak D call: TRBD1 (6 bases). The CDR3 consists of 14 residues. The V and J ends lost 3 bases and 4 bases respectively, with 12 bases between them. The V gene's germline CDR1 is SGDLS and CDR2 YYNGEE. CDR3 coding DNA: TGTGCCAGCAGCGACTACAGGGCGTCAGATACGCAGTATTTT. Translating it yields CASSDYRASDTQYF.

This clone was picked up a small number of times. The V and J genes are TRBV7-9 and TRBJ2-1, with TRBD2 matching 8 bases. This CDR3 has 13 residues. Germline lookup yields CDR1 SEHNR and CDR2 FQNEAQ (reference sequence). Trimming cost V 5 bases and J 8 bases; bases outside gene matches: 5. CDR3 sequence (DNA): TGTGCCAGCAGCCCCGGGGGGGGCGATGAGCAGTTCTTC. Amino acid sequence: CASSPGGGDEQFF.

This chain joins TRBV9 and TRBJ2-3; D unclear. This CDR3 has 12 amino acids. The V gene lost 4 bases and the J gene lost 3 bases, with 6 bases spanning the gap. Germline lookup yields CDR1 SGDLS and CDR2 YYNGEE. CDR3 coding DNA: TGTGCCAGCAGCCCCGCGACAGATACGCAGTATTTT. This gives the protein CASSPATDTQYF. Full variable domain (rest looked up from reference TRBV9 and TRBJ2-3): DSGVTQTPKHLITATGQRVTLRCSPRSGDLSVYWYQQSLDQGLQFLIQYYNGEERAKGNILERFSAQQFPDLHSELNLSSLELGDSALYFCASSPATDTQYFGPGTRLTVL.

Remarks on this clone: This CDR3 is also generated by other DNA sequences in the sample. The V gene is TRBV5-1, the J gene TRBJ2-5; 14 bases agree with TRBD2. Germline-derived CDR1 and CDR2 are SGHRS and YFSETQ. With V trimmed by 2 bases and J by 2 bases, 2 bases remained unmatched. This CDR3 is 16 amino acids long. CDR3 amino acids: CASSLGLAGGQETQYF. The DNA for the CDR3 is TGCGCCAGCAGCTTAGGACTAGCGGGAGGACAAGAGACCCAGTACTTC. Full variable domain (rest looked up from reference TRBV5-1 and TRBJ2-5): KAGVTQTPRYLIKTRGQQVTLSCSPISGHRSVSWYQQTPGQGLQFLFEYFSETQRNKGNFPGRFSGRQFSNSRSEMNVSTLELGDSALYLCASSLGLAGGQETQYFGPGTRLLVL.

This clone was counted between two and nine times. The chain joins TRBV7-9 to TRBJ2-1, with 12 positions matching TRBD2. Germline values: CDR1 SEHNR, CDR2 FQNEAQ (reference sequence). Unmatched junction bases numbered 4, after V lost 4 bases and J lost 0 bases. The CDR3 consists of 17 residues. The CDR3 loop is CASSSRLAGVSYNEQFF. The CDR3 DNA sequence: TGTGCCAGCAGCTCCCGACTAGCGGGAGTCTCCTACAATGAGCAGTTCTTC.

The rearrangement uses TRBV20-1 and TRBJ2-1; D is ambiguous. Germline V gives CDR1 DFQATT, CDR2 SNEGSKA (reference sequence). V was shortened by 7 bases and J by 9 bases, with 13 bases between the two germline ends. The CDR3 covers 11 residues. The CDR3: CSVNIPGEQFF. The CDR3 DNA follows: TGCAGTGTCAACATTCCTGGTGAGCAGTTCTTC.

The chain carries TRBV18 and TRBJ2-2, with TRBD1 matching over 9 bases. CDR1 is KGHSH and CDR2 is LQKENI in the germline V gene. CDR3 length equals 15 residues. J lost 4 bases, V lost 1 base, and 1 base had no gene match. Here the CDR3 reads CASSPQQGATGELFF. The DNA of the CDR3 is TGTGCCAGCTCACCACAACAGGGGGCCACCGGGGAGCTGTTTTTT.

This clone has more than one count but fewer than ten. The chain carries TRBV29-1 and TRBJ2-7; tentatively, D is TRBD1 (6 bases). CDR1 SQVTM and CDR2 ANQGSEA come from the germline V gene. The V end was cut by 3 bases, the J end by 0 bases, with 15 bases between. The CDR3 is 15 amino acids. The CDR3 spells CSVEEDSFFSYEQYF. Written as DNA, the CDR3 is TGCAGCGTTGAGGAGGACAGCTTTTTCTCCTACGAGCAGTACTTC.

The chain is built from TRBV5-1 and TRBJ2-3, with 8 bases that match TRBD2. Germline CDR1 is SGHRS and CDR2 is YFSETQ. The CDR3 extends over 15 amino acids. Trimming removed 7 bases from V and 0 bases from J; junction bases left unmatched: 7. Here the CDR3 DNA reads TGCGCCAGCGGGGATAGCGGGGTGAGCACAGATACGCAGTATTTT. This encodes CASGDSGVSTDTQYF.

This clone was observed a few times. The chain uses TRBV11-2 and TRBJ1-5; perhaps TRBD1 as D (6 bases). The CDR3 runs 14 residues. The V end was cut by 5 bases, the J end by 6 bases, with 14 bases between. Germline assignment: CDR1 SGHAT and CDR2 FQNNGV. CDR3 coding DNA: TGTGCCAGCAGCCAGGGGCCCCAGGGTCAGCCCCAGCATTTT. It translates to CASSQGPQGQPQHF.

This clone was seen a handful of times. The chain joins TRBV7-2 to TRBJ2-3; D remains ambiguous. V shed 0 bases and J shed 2 bases, with 9 bases lying between them. Germline V lookup: CDR1 SGHTA, CDR2 FQGNSA. This CDR3 spans 15 amino acids. As DNA, the CDR3 is TGTGCCAGCAGCTTAGCGACTTTCCCCACAGATACGCAGTATTTT. As protein: CASSLATFPTDTQYF. Based on the CDR3 plus reference TRBV7-2 and TRBJ2-3, the full variable domain is GAGVSQSPSNKVTEKGKDVELRCDPISGHTALYWYRQSLGQGLEFLIYFQGNSAPDKSGLPSDRFSAERTGGSVSTLTIQRTQQEDSAVYLCASSLATFPTDTQYFGPGTRLTVL.

V gene TRBV7-2 combines with J gene TRBJ1-2, with D possibly being TRBD1 (5 bases). The germline V gene encodes CDR1 SGHTA and CDR2 FQGNSA. Trimming pared 4 bases from V and 8 bases from J, leaving 20 bases between. This CDR3 region has 15 residues. The CDR3 sequence is CASSWGTGTLEGYTF. As DNA, the CDR3 is TGTGCCAGCAGCTGGGGGACCGGGACTCTCGAAGGCTACACCTTC.

The gene calls are TRBV7-2 and TRBJ2-3; possibly TRBD2 for D (6 bases). CDR3 size: 14 residues. With 4 bases removed from V and 0 bases from J, the gap between germline ends came to 8 bases. Germline V gives CDR1 SGHTA, CDR2 FQGNSA. The CDR3 nucleotides read TGTGCCAGCAGCTCGCGGGGCAGCACAGATACGCAGTATTTT. Translation: CASSSRGSTDTQYF.

This clone was counted only a few times. J is TRBJ2-7 and V is TRBV21-1; the table's D gene call, TRBD2, was not cross checked with the DNA. TRBV21-1 is a listed pseudogene. The CDR3 has 13 residues. The CDR3 DNA sequence: TGTGCCAGCAGCACTGGGAGCTCCTACGAGCAGTACTTC. It translates to CASSTGSSYEQYF.

This clone appeared a few times. This chain links TRBV29-1 with TRBJ2-7, with D possibly TRBD1 on 6 matching bases. Trimming shortened V by 7 bases and J by 6 bases, and 16 bases separated the two germline ends. Germline CDR1 is SQVTM and CDR2 is ANQGSEA. CDR3 length: 12 residues. The CDR3 spells CSGADSQSEQYF. The CDR3 region has the DNA TGCAGCGGAGCGGACAGTCAAAGCGAGCAGTACTTC.

This clone was detected only a few times. This sequence joins TRBV4-2 and TRBJ2-5; 14 nucleotides match TRBD2. The CDR3 is 18 amino acids. V lost 0 bases and J lost 4; bases outside the gene matches: 7. Germline CDR1 is LGHNA and CDR2 is YNFKEQ. The DNA of the CDR3 is TGTGCCAGCAGCCAAGAATTACGACTAGCGGGGGGGCCAGAGACCCAGTACTTC. Its translation is CASSQELRLAGGPETQYF.

This clone was picked up a small number of times. V usage is TRBV5-4 and J usage is TRBJ2-7, with 7 bases lining up with TRBD1. The CDR3 covers 16 residues. Germline V gives CDR1 SGHNT, CDR2 YYREEE (reference sequence). Trimming cost V 0 bases and J 0 bases; bases outside gene matches: 6. The CDR3 reads CASSLAADRSSYEQYF. The CDR3 region has the DNA TGTGCCAGCAGCTTGGCGGCGGACAGGAGCTCCTACGAGCAGTACTTC.

This chain links TRBV4-3 with TRBJ2-1; D call uncertain. Trimming took off 0 bases at V and 5 bases at J, with 14 bases between the two ends. CDR3 size: 16 residues. Germline V CDR1 and CDR2: LGHNA, YSLEER. CDR3 nucleotide sequence: TGCGCCAGCAGCCAAGAACGGCAGGAAATTAACAATGAGCAGTTCTTC. Its translation is CASSQERQEINNEQFF.

This chain connects TRBV2 to TRBJ2-5, with D unclear. Germline V gene data show CDR1 as SNHLY and CDR2 as FYNNEI. The length of the CDR3 is 14 residues. The ends were cut back, 2 bases at V and 5 bases at J, with 12 bases in the middle. In DNA, the CDR3 is TGTGCCAGCAGTGAATCCCTAGGCGGCGAGACCCAGTACTTC. Translating it yields CASSESLGGETQYF.

The genes are TRBV9 and TRBJ2-1; weak D call: TRBD2 (5 bases). V shed 0 bases and J shed 12 bases, with 19 bases lying between them. Germline V gene data show CDR1 as SGDLS and CDR2 as YYNGEE. This CDR3 has 15 residues. CDR3 sequence: CASSVGTHQPLRQFF. DNA of the CDR3: TGTGCCAGCAGCGTAGGGACTCACCAACCCTTGCGGCAGTTCTTC. The full variable domain, completed using reference TRBV9 and TRBJ2-1, is DSGVTQTPKHLITATGQRVTLRCSPRSGDLSVYWYQQSLDQGLQFLIQYYNGEERAKGNILERFSAQQFPDLHSELNLSSLELGDSALYFCASSVGTHQPLRQFFGPGTRLTVL.

The chain employs TRBV5-1 and TRBJ1-1, with a tentative D call TRBD1 (6 bases). Trimming removed 4 bases from V and 5 bases from J, with 15 bases in between. The CDR3 consists of 14 residues. Germline values: CDR1 SGHRS, CDR2 YFSETQ. The CDR3 protein is CASSAAGARTEAFF. DNA for the CDR3: TGCGCCAGCAGCGCCGCAGGGGCGAGGACTGAAGCTTTCTTT.

The V and J genes are TRBV30 and TRBJ1-3; D is unresolved. Germline V gene lookup returns CDR1 GTSNPN and CDR2 SVGIG (reference sequence). The CDR3 extends over 14 amino acids. V lost 0 bases and J 0 bases, leaving 6 bases between the germline ends. In nucleotides, the CDR3 is TGTGCCTGGAGTGTAAAGAGCTCTGGAAACACCATATATTTT. This codes for CAWSVKSSGNTIYF.